The clone carrying this T cell receptor beta chain has more than one count but fewer than ten. This sample was taken from a study of blood T cell repertoires in COVID-19. Background on the study: From T cells, B-cell-depleted T cells, or PBMCs came the material, which was cDNA or gDNA.

TCRdb keeps only in-frame clones here, not all; method: immunoSEQ multiplex PCR. Among around 220,000 clones listed, 88% were seen once. Germline V lookup: CDR1 SGHRS, CDR2 YFSETQ. There are 14 residues in the CDR3. The germline V and J ends were trimmed by 4 bases and 7 bases, with 15 bases remaining between them. The sequenced sample consisted of peripheral blood. This chain joins TRBV5-1 and TRBJ2-1; maybe TRBD2 (7 bases). The receptor's source is a man aged 18 to 30 with active or convalescent COVID-19. The DNA of the CDR3 is TGCGCCAGCAGCAGGGGGGAGGGCCTGAATGAGCAGTTCTTC. It codes for CASSRGEGLNEQFF. Full variable domain (missing parts from reference TRBV5-1 and TRBJ2-1): KAGVTQTPRYLIKTRGQQVTLSCSPISGHRSVSWYQQTPGQGLQFLFEYFSETQRNKGNFPGRFSGRQFSNSRSEMNVSTLELGDSALYLCASSRGEGLNEQFFGPGTRLTVL.